What follows are 30 T cell receptor beta chains derived from one specimen sequenced in a study of graft-versus-host responses after intestinal transplantation (dated by TCRdb to 2020 to 2023). Intraepithelial and lamina propria lymphocytes were isolated from graft specimens using dithiothreitol, EDTA incubations and collagenase D digestion. Library preparation was by the immunoSEQ multiplex PCR assay. TCRdb took over this immuneACCESS table, retaining in-frame rearrangements with V and J assigned. Such tables are incomplete; in checked studies, under half of the missing clones stem from an unresolved V gene, and the remainder is unexplained. In all, the sample holds roughly 800 clones, and 85% of those were seen once. 20% of the sample belongs to the ten largest clones. The starting material was ileum tissue, obtained around 22 days after intestinal transplant. These receptors all come from a human patient who received an intestinal transplant, so some T cells may come from the graft donor.

The genes are TRBV27 and TRBJ2-3, with 9 bases lining up with TRBD1. The CDR3 runs 14 residues. V trimming: 5 bases; J trimming: 3 bases; junction bases outside the gene matches: 3. Germline V CDR1 and CDR2: MNHEY, SMNVEV (reference sequence). The CDR3 bases are TGTGCCAGCAGTCGGGACAGGGTGACAGATACGCAGTATTTT. The encoded protein is CASSRDRVTDTQYF.

Written as DNA, the CDR3 is TGTGCCAGCAGCTACTACACCGGGGAGCTGTTTTTT. It yields the protein CASSYYTGELFF. The chain has TRBV11-3 and TRBJ2-2; D gene uncertain. CDR3 length: 12 residues. Trimming took 4 bases from V and 3 from J, leaving 3 bases between them. Looked up from germline, CDR1 is SGHNT and CDR2 is YENEEA.

The sample holds a few counts of this clone. The chain links TRBV9 to TRBJ2-1; the D gene is possibly TRBD2 (5 bases). Germline CDR1 SGDLS, CDR2 YYNGEE. The V and J ends lost 0 bases and 7 bases respectively, with 8 bases between them. The CDR3 is 13 amino acids. CDR3: CASSVEDLNEQFF. DNA for the CDR3: TGTGCCAGCAGCGTAGAGGACTTAAATGAGCAGTTCTTC.

The V gene is TRBV7-8, the J gene TRBJ2-7, with TRBD1 identical over 7 bases. CDR1 and CDR2 from the germline V gene are SGHVS and FQNEAQ. The V segment lost 5 bases and the J segment 6 bases; nucleotides outside the gene matches: 13. The CDR3 sequence is 15 residues long. CDR3: CASSIRQGASLEQYF. For the CDR3, the DNA is TGTGCCAGCAGCATTAGACAGGGTGCTTCCCTCGAGCAGTACTTC.

V and J are TRBV7-2 and TRBJ2-1; 11 bases agree with TRBD2. CDR3 length: 19 amino acids. Germline V gene data show CDR1 as SGHTA and CDR2 as FQGNSA. V lost 1 base to trimming and J lost 6 bases; unmatched junction nucleotides: 14. The CDR3 DNA sequence: TGTGCCAGCAGCTTAGGGGTTAGCGGGAGGGTTCAGAGTGGCAATGAGCAGTTCTTC. Protein product: CASSLGVSGRVQSGNEQFF.

The CDR3 DNA sequence: TGTGCCAGCAGCCAAGTGGGACTCTTGAGGGCTTTCTTT. Protein sequence: CASSQVGLLRAFF. The chain employs TRBV14 and TRBJ1-1; the D gene is possibly TRBD1 (5 bases). The V gene's germline CDR1 is SGHDN and CDR2 FVKESK. The ends were cut back, 1 base at V and 11 bases at J, with 14 bases in the middle. The CDR3 spans 13 residues.

V and J are TRBV30 and TRBJ2-1, with D maybe TRBD1 (6 bases). Deletions cut 2 bases from V and 9 bases from J, with 14 bases between. This CDR3 comprises 13 residues. The germline gives CDR1 GTSNPN, CDR2 SVGIG (reference sequence). The CDR3 here is CAWSPTLGGEQFF. In DNA form, the CDR3 reads TGTGCCTGGAGTCCCACCCTAGGGGGTGAGCAGTTCTTC.

The V and J genes are TRBV4-1 and TRBJ2-3; 11 nucleotides align to TRBD2. The germline V gene encodes CDR1 MGHRA and CDR2 YSYEKL. V shed 0 bases and J 0 bases; nucleotides not matched to a gene: 8. This CDR3 has 19 amino acids. The CDR3 spells CASSQDPSGRPLSTDTQYF. The CDR3 DNA reads as TGCGCCAGCAGCCAAGATCCTAGCGGGAGGCCCCTAAGCACAGATACGCAGTATTTT.

This clone was detected a few times. V gene TRBV9 combines with J gene TRBJ1-1; D remains unclear. In germline, CDR1 is SGDLS, CDR2 YYNGEE. Trimming cost V 0 bases and J 0 bases, with 6 bases left between them. The CDR3 contains 14 residues. The CDR3 sequence: CASSVGKLNTEAFF. The CDR3 region has the DNA TGTGCCAGCAGCGTAGGCAAGTTGAACACTGAAGCTTTCTTT.

The chain combines TRBV28 with TRBJ2-7; 10 nucleotides align to TRBD1. The CDR3 contains 13 residues. Germline-derived CDR1 and CDR2 are MDHEN and SYDVKM. V lost 8 bases, J lost 2 bases, and 3 bases stayed unmatched. The CDR3 protein is CASRDRGTYEQYF. The CDR3 DNA follows: TGTGCCAGCCGGGACAGGGGCACCTACGAGCAGTACTTC.

This sequence joins TRBV2 and TRBJ2-1, with TRBD2 matching over 10 bases. V dropped 1 base and J dropped 0; count of bases not matched to a gene: 3. The CDR3 totals 17 residues. Germline V gives CDR1 SNHLY, CDR2 FYNNEI. The CDR3 DNA is TGTGCCAGCAGTGAAGTGGCTAGCGGGAGCTCCTACAATGAGCAGTTCTTC. The encoded protein is CASSEVASGSSYNEQFF.

The chain carries TRBV6-1 and TRBJ2-7; 14 nucleotides agree with TRBD2. The trim removed 5 bases at V and 6 bases at J, leaving 3 bases unmatched. Germline V gene data show CDR1 as MNHNS and CDR2 as SASEGT. The CDR3 has 14 amino acids. The CDR3 DNA reads as TGTGCCAGCAGTCCGGGACTAGCGGGAGTCGAGCAGTACTTC. It translates to CASSPGLAGVEQYF.

This chain joins TRBV15 and TRBJ2-1; D gene unclear. The V gene lost 1 base and the J gene lost 6 bases, with 16 bases spanning the gap. This CDR3 contains 16 residues. The V gene's germline CDR1 is LNHNV and CDR2 YYDKDF (reference sequence). The CDR3 bases are TGTGCCACCAGCAGAGCCCCCTCGATCCCCCTCAATGAGCAGTTCTTC. As protein: CATSRAPSIPLNEQFF.

This clone was counted only a few times. The chain carries TRBV7-2 and TRBJ2-7; D not resolved. The CDR3 spans 14 residues. Germline V gene lookup returns CDR1 SGHTA and CDR2 FQGNSA. V lost 4 bases, J lost 0 bases, and 10 bases lay in between. CDR3 DNA: TGTGCCAGCAGCTCCACCTGGACCTCCTACGAGCAGTACTTC. It is translated as CASSSTWTSYEQYF.

The J gene is TRBJ2-3, the V gene TRBV6-1; D gene uncertain. V lost 3 bases to trimming and J lost 3 bases, with 10 bases between them. Germline-derived CDR1 and CDR2 are MNHNS and SASEGT. The CDR3 contains 14 residues. This chain's CDR3 is CASSDSLLTDTQYF. CDR3 DNA: TGTGCCAGCAGTGACTCCCTCTTGACAGATACGCAGTATTTT.

The chain carries TRBV15 and TRBJ2-1, with D tentatively TRBD2 (6 bases). Germline CDR1 and CDR2: LNHNV and YYDKDF (reference sequence). Deletions cut 6 bases from V and 2 bases from J, with 17 bases between. The CDR3 contains 16 residues. As DNA, the CDR3 is TGTGCCACCAGACCTAGCGCGACCTTCACCTACAATGAGCAGTTCTTC. Residues: CATRPSATFTYNEQFF.

This clone was recorded only once. V usage is TRBV5-4 and J usage is TRBJ2-3; TRBD2 matches 7 bases. J gave up 5 bases and V 0 bases, and 6 bases lay outside the gene matches. CDR1 and CDR2 from the germline V gene are SGHNT and YYREEE (reference sequence). The CDR3 is made up of 15 amino acids. The CDR3 DNA follows: TGTGCCAGCAGCTTGGCGGCGGGAGCGAAAGATACGCAGTATTTT. Residues: CASSLAAGAKDTQYF.

The chain is built from TRBV11-2 and TRBJ2-7; D is possibly TRBD1 (5 bases). The CDR3 runs to 16 residues. Trimming took 5 bases from V and 3 from J, leaving 20 bases between them. Germline loops: CDR1 SGHAT, CDR2 FQNNGV. CDR3 nucleotides: TGTGCCAGCAGCAGACCCAAGGGGTTGACGAGCTACGAGCAGTACTTC. It codes for CASSRPKGLTSYEQYF.

The chain uses TRBV19 and TRBJ2-6; possible D gene TRBD1, 5 bases. The V gene lost 10 bases and the J gene lost 2 bases, with 24 bases spanning the gap. Per germline, CDR1 LNHDA and CDR2 SQIVND (reference sequence). This CDR3 is built from 18 residues. CDR3 DNA sequence: TGTGCCACCACGGGCACCTGGGGCATGGCTACTGGGGCCAACGTCCTGACTTTC. This codes for CATTGTWGMATGANVLTF.

The table lists this clone with a few counts. This chain joins TRBV12-1 and TRBJ1-1. TRBV12-1 is labeled a pseudogene. The CDR3 covers 12 residues. CDR3 protein: CAIQGGALEAFF. The CDR3 coding sequence is TGTGCCATCCAGGGGGGGGCCCTTGAAGCTTTCTTT.

J is TRBJ2-5 and V is TRBV7-2; D gene unclear. The CDR3 has 12 residues. V lost 7 bases, J lost 5 bases, and 11 bases lay in between. Germline V gene lookup returns CDR1 SGHTA and CDR2 FQGNSA. CDR3 amino acids: CASTYPTETQYF. CDR3 sequence (DNA): TGTGCCAGCACTTACCCGACCGAGACCCAGTACTTC.

The chain is built from TRBV15 and TRBJ2-3, with 9 bases matching TRBD2. The CDR3 totals 16 residues. Trimming took 2 bases from V and 4 from J; bases not matched to a gene: 7. CDR1 and CDR2 (germline): LNHNV, YYDKDF (reference sequence). The CDR3: CATSRTREGLADTQYF. CDR3 coding DNA: TGTGCCACCAGCAGAACGCGGGAGGGCCTGGCAGATACGCAGTATTTT.

J is TRBJ2-3 and V is TRBV25-1; 8 nucleotides agree with TRBD1. The germline CDR1 and CDR2 sequences are MGHDK and SYGVNS. J lost 1 base, V lost 3 bases, and 3 bases had no gene match. The CDR3 has 15 residues. The CDR3 protein is CASSDDRGRTDTQYF. CDR3 coding DNA: TGTGCCAGCAGTGACGACAGGGGTCGCACAGATACGCAGTATTTT.

The V gene is TRBV6-4, the J gene TRBJ1-5; the match to TRBD1 covers 12 bases. Germline CDR1 is MRHNA and CDR2 is SNTAGT. CDR3 length: 19 amino acids. V was clipped by 0 bases and J by 0 bases; unmatched bases: 6. DNA for the CDR3: TGTGCCAGCAGTGACTCGACGGGACAGGGGGCGGATAGCAATCAGCCCCAGCATTTT. It translates to CASSDSTGQGADSNQPQHF.

Comments on this clone: Compared with germline, one end of the junction differs, possibly owing to a read error. The chain joins TRBV4-1 to TRBJ2-3; 8 bases align to TRBD2. Germline loops: CDR1 MGHRA, CDR2 YSYEKL. The CDR3 is made up of 17 amino acids. The CDR3 reads CASSQGPIAGSTDTQYF. CDR3 coding DNA: TGCGCCAGCAGTCAAGGGCCGATAGCGGGAAGCACAGATACGCAGTATTTT.

The chain joins TRBV27 to TRBJ1-1; D may be TRBD1 (6 bases). This CDR3 spans 14 amino acids. Germline CDR1 MNHEY, CDR2 SMNVEV (reference sequence). Trimming pared 5 bases from V and 5 bases from J, leaving 15 bases between. The CDR3 bases are TGTGCCAGCAGTACCCGTTTAGGGGGTACTGAAGCTTTCTTT. Translated: CASSTRLGGTEAFF.

The V call is TRBV9, the J call TRBJ1-2; 7 bases fit TRBD1. Germline V gives CDR1 SGDLS, CDR2 YYNGEE. CDR3 length: 14 residues. Unmatched junction bases numbered 7, after V lost 0 bases and J lost 8 bases. The CDR3 here is CASSVGFRGPGYTF. As DNA, the CDR3 is TGTGCCAGCAGCGTAGGATTTAGGGGGCCCGGCTACACCTTC.

The chain joins TRBV7-9 to TRBJ2-2; unclear D gene. The CDR3 runs 12 residues. The germline gives CDR1 SEHNR, CDR2 FQNEAQ (reference sequence). The V gene lost 0 bases and the J gene lost 9 bases, with 5 bases spanning the gap. In DNA, the CDR3 is TGTGCCAGCAGCTTAGCGCGGAGGGAGCTGTTTTTT. Protein sequence: CASSLARRELFF.

Here the CDR3 reads CASSEAGQGYEQYF. The CDR3 DNA reads TGTGCCAGCAGTGAAGCGGGACAGGGCTACGAGCAGTACTTC. The chain recombines TRBV6-1 with TRBJ2-7; TRBD1 agrees at 9 bases. From germline, CDR1 is MNHNS and CDR2 SASEGT. The trim removed 0 bases at V and 3 bases at J, leaving 0 bases unmatched. The CDR3 covers 14 residues.

The V gene is TRBV18, the J gene TRBJ2-4, with TRBD1 as a possible D gene (6 bases). The germline V gene encodes CDR1 KGHSH and CDR2 LQKENI. CDR3 length equals 18 residues. With 4 bases removed from V and 0 bases from J, the gap between germline ends came to 19 bases. CDR3 nucleotide sequence: TGTGCCAGCTCACTCCGGTACAGGGCGGCTTTAGCCAAAAACATTCAGTACTTC. Its translation: CASSLRYRAALAKNIQYF.